This TCR beta chain was retrieved from a study of cytomegalovirus exposure and HLA in healthy donors. At the level of the study: Both the 120 validation repertoires and the 666 first-cohort repertoires used the same platform, as reported by a later analysis.

This CDR3 comprises 15 residues. V lost 6 bases to trimming and J lost 5 bases; unmatched junction nucleotides: 13. Per the germline V gene, CDR1 is SQVTM and CDR2 is ANQGSEA. The data were produced by immunoSEQ multiplex PCR, yet TCRdb's version contains in-frame clones alone and is incomplete. Of 130,000 to 150,000 clones listed, just under 90% are singletons. To note about this clone: What it recognizes is unknown.

Regarding the study as a whole: The listing of 150 to 200 TCR beta chains classed them as cytomegalovirus-associated. First-cohort TCR clusters tended to co-occur in the 95 to 150 validation repertoires, a later analysis found. With high specificity and sensitivity, the classifier reportedly diagnosed cytomegalovirus status.

The receptor was derived from a woman in her twenties or thirties in good health and CMV-seropositive. Sequencing used PBMCs. This chain uses TRBV29-1 with TRBJ2-1; TRBD2 aligns across 7 bases. The CDR3 sequence: CSVLPRGRADNEQFF. The CDR3 DNA reads TGCAGCGTACTCCCCCGGGGGAGGGCCGACAATGAGCAGTTCTTC.